The sequence of this T cell receptor beta chain was determined in a study of cytomegalovirus exposure and HLA in healthy donors. Broader study findings: Most TCR sequences were rare, but some public TCRs occurred in many donors.

V was clipped by 1 base and J by 2 bases, with 16 bases between them. Germline V gene lookup returns CDR1 SGHDN and CDR2 FVKESK. The CDR3 has 17 amino acids. The PCR was carried out with 60 Vbeta primers and 13 Jbeta primers. The assay was immunoSEQ multiplex PCR, and TCRdb's table has in-frame clones only and misses some. The table has about 180,000 clones, less than 90% seen once. Concerning this clone itself: Its matching antigen is unknown.

This TCR derives from a man between 25 and 39 years old in good health and CMV-seronegative. Sequenced: PBMCs. V usage is TRBV14 and J usage is TRBJ2-3; D perhaps matches TRBD1 (6 bases). The CDR3 DNA reads as TGTGCCAGCAGCCAAGTCGGTCTGGGGGCGTACACAGATACGCAGTATTTT. This gives the protein CASSQVGLGAYTDTQYF.